This TCR beta chain was documented in a study of shared clonotypes between healthy human individuals. Deep level was the assay's run setting. Loaded into unsorted PBMC replicate PCRs was roughly 310 ng DNA, about 30,000 T cell genomes. Authors' data handling: Filtering of immunoSEQ junctional sequences could not match full-length read filtering. The data were produced by immunoSEQ multiplex PCR, yet TCRdb's version contains in-frame clones alone and is incomplete. V and J calls and clone size are as listed in that table; D and trimming were resolved from the DNA. The table lists 500,000 to 650,000 clones, around 81% of them singletons. With respect to this clone: Its antigen is unknown.

Regarding the study as a whole: The authors sampled blood alone, and tissue repertoires likely differ.

CDR1 and CDR2 (germline): MNHNS, SASEGT. Losses at the gene ends were 2 bases for V and 7 bases for J; bases not matched to a gene: 9. This CDR3 has 15 amino acids. This sequence originates from a woman between 35 and 50 years old in good health. Some clones in this sample may be carry-over from other donors' samples. This chain connects TRBV6-1 to TRBJ1-1, with 8 positions matching TRBD1. Sequences were obtained from PBMCs. CDR3 loop: CASSEPGQGPIEAFF. For the CDR3, the DNA is TGTGCCAGCAGTGAACCCGGACAGGGCCCAATTGAAGCTTTCTTT.